The TCR beta chain under discussion was sequenced for a study of cytomegalovirus exposure and HLA in healthy donors. Study summary: From donors who were HLA-typed, an early data release held 70 million to 90 million unique TCRs. General study findings and limits: In a later analysis, 15,000 to 20,000 TCR beta sequences were associated with HLA alleles at 0.05 false discovery rate.

This CDR3 is 14 amino acids long. Germline V gives CDR1 SGHNT, CDR2 YYREEE (reference sequence). V lost 4 bases to trimming and J lost 6 bases, with 13 bases between them. It was with 60 Vbeta and 13 Jbeta primers that the PCR ran. Only in-frame clones appear in the TCRdb table, and some are missing; sequencing was by immunoSEQ multiplex PCR. The table gives roughly 220,000 clones; the top ten clones make up 1.1% of it. Points on this clone: Its antigen is not identified.

The chain recombines TRBV5-4 with TRBJ2-2, with D maybe TRBD2 (5 bases). The sample consisted of PBMCs. This TCR was sampled from a girl aged 2-10 years in good health and CMV-seropositive. In DNA form, the CDR3 reads TGTGCCAGCAGCGACCTACTAGTTTCCGGGGAGCTGTTTTTT. Protein: CASSDLLVSGELFF.